The subject of this entry is one T cell receptor beta chain. Its antigen is still unknown. Nothing much larger sits one base from this clone, and base qualities are not available. The germline V gene provides CDR1 SGHDT and CDR2 YYEEEE. Trimming accounts for 4 bases at V and 5 bases at J, while the number of junction bases matched to no gene is 8. The CDR3 numbers 15 residues from cysteine through phenylalanine. Solely the CDR3 DNA is kept, with 45 bases framed from the first base. These data belong to a study of blood T cell repertoires in COVID-19 (TCRdb year 2020). For context, the study as a whole: Samples covering the acute and convalescent phases of COVID-19 were provided by collaborators in the United States, Italy and Spain. Subjects who had been exposed to COVID-19, were actively infected with it, or had recovered from it provided the deeply sampled blood TCRbeta repertoires that made up the dataset. Nearly every sample came with metadata listing a de-identified subject ID, COVID-19 status, age in years and sex. HLA class I and class II types, where available, came from metadata supplied by the sample provider rather than from assay-based typing. The repertoires were made available in a free public database intended to serve as a resource for research on the immune response to SARS-CoV-2. The prospective study material was composed of cDNA or gDNA derived from T cells, B-cell-depleted T cells, or PBMCs. Samples came from the ongoing ImmuneRACE study (first 160 participants) plus 1,254 subjects from 6 global collaborators. The study at large found these results: How much clinical and demographic metadata was included differed by source and by participant, and the metadata was provided uncurated.

The immunoSEQ Assay, a bias-controlled multiplex PCR, was used to amplify TCRbeta CDR3 regions from genomic DNA. In the source study's methods: The number of nucleated cells in each sample was estimated by amplification of reference gene primers within the assay. To quantify the absolute abundance of each unique TCRbeta CDR3 rearrangement, sequence reads were collapsed and filtered. For each sample, productive Simpson clonality was calculated as the square root of Simpson's diversity index across productive rearrangements. TCRdb provides this immuneACCESS table in a form limited to in-frame rearrangements. Some clones are lacking; in checked studies, under half of them reflect an unresolved V gene, and why the rest are absent is not known. From that table come the V and J calls and clone size; the DNA was used to work out D and trimming. Here the sample has over 200,000 clones; almost 90% occur a single time. About 2.5% of the sample goes to the ten largest clones.

Whole blood was collected in K2EDTA tubes by collaborating institutions according to the institutions' own protocols. For TCRbeta analysis, collaborator samples were shipped as frozen whole blood, as isolated PBMCs, or as DNA extracted from either sample type. This TCR came from a woman in her sixties with acute or convalescent COVID-19. The sequence links TRBV5-6 to TRBJ2-2, with TRBD1 identical over 7 junction bases. Sequenced material: peripheral blood. The CDR3 protein is CASSIQGRLTGELFF. The nucleotide sequence reads TGTGCCAGCAGCATACAGGGGCGGCTGACCGGGGAGCTGTTTTTT.